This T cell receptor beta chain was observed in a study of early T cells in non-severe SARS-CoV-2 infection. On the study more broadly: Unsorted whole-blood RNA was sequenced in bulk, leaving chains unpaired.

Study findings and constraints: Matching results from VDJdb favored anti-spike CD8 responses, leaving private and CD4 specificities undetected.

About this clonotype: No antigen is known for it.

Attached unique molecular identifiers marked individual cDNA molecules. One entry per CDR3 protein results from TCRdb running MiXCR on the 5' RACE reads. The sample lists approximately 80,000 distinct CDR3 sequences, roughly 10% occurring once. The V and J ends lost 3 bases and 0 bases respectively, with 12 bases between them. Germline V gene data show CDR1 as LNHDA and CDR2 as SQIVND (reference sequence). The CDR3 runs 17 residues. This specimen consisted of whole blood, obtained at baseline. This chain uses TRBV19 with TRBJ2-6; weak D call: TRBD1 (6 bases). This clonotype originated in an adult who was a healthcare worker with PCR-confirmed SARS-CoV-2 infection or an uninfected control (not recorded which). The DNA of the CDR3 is TGTGCCAGTAGTATTCACAGGGTCACCTCTGGGGCCAACGTCCTGACTTTC. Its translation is CASSIHRVTSGANVLTF.